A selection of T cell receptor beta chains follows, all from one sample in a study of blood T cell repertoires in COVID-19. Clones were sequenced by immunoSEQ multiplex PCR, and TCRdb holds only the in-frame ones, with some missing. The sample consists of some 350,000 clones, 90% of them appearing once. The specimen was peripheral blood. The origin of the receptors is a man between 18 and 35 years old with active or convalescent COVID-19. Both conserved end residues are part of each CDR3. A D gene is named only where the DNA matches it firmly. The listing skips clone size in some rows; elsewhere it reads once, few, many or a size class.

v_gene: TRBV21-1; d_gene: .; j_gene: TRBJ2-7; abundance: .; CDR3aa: CASSDSGNPYEQYF; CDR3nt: TGTGCCAGCAGCGATAGCGGGAATCCCTACGAGCAGTACTTC
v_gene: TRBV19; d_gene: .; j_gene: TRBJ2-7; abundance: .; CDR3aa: CASSIRTDYYEQYF; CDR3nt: TGTGCCAGTAGTATCCGGACAGATTACTACGAGCAGTACTTC
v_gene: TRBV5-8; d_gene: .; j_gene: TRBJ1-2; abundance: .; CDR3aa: CASSSGLSYTF; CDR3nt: TGTGCCAGCAGCTCAGGGTTGAGCTACACCTTC
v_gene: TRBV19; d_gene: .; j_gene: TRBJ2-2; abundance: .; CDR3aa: CASIPARGARAGELFF; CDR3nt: TGTGCCAGTATCCCGGCCCGGGGGGCGAGGGCCGGGGAGCTGTTTTTT
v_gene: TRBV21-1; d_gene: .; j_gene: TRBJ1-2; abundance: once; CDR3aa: CARDRVDYGYTF; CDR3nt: TGTGCCAGGGACAGGGTTGACTATGGCTACACCTTC
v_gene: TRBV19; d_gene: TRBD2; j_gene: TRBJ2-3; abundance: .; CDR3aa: CASSSSLAGNLDTQYF; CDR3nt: TGTGCCAGTAGTAGTTCTCTAGCGGGAAATTTAGATACGCAGTATTTT
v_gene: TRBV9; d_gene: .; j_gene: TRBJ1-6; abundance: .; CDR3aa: CASSRTEYNSPLHF; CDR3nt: TGTGCCAGCAGCCGGACAGAGTATAATTCACCCCTCCACTTT
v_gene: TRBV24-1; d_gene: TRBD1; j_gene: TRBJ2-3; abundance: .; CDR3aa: CATSDLGQGADTQYF; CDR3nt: TGTGCCACCAGTGATTTGGGACAGGGAGCAGATACGCAGTATTTT
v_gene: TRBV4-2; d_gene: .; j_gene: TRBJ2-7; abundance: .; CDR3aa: CASSQETRYEQYF; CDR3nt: TGTGCCAGCAGCCAAGAAACTCGCTACGAGCAGTACTTC
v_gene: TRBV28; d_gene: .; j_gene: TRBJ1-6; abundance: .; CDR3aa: CASSQIRTAIGSPLHF; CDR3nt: TGTGCCAGCAGTCAAATCAGGACAGCAATTGGCTCACCCCTCCACTTT
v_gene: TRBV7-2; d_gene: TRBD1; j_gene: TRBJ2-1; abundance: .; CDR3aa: CASRNAPSRDRALKFEQFF; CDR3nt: TGTGCCAGCAGAAACGCCCCCTCCCGGGACAGGGCGTTAAAGTTTGAGCAGTTCTTC
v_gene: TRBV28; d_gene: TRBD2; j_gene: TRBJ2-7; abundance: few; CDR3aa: CATREDGRLYEQYF; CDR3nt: TGTGCCACCCGGGAGGACGGCAGGCTCTACGAGCAGTACTTC
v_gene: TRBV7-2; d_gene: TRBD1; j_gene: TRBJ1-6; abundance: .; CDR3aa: CASSFGTGEVSYNSPLHF; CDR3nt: TGTGCCAGCAGCTTCGGGACAGGGGAGGTCTCCTATAATTCACCCCTCCACTTT
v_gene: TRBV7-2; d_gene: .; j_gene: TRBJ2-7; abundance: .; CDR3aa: CASSAASDYEQYF; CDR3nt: TGTGCCAGCAGCGCGGCCAGTGACTACGAGCAGTACTTC
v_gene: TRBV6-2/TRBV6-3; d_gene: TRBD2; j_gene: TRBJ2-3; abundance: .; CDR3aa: CASSDGTSGPTDTQYF; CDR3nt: TGTGCCAGCAGTGACGGGACTAGCGGACCAACAGATACGCAGTATTTT
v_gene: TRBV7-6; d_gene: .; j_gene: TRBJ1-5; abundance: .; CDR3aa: CASSLVGGAEPQHF; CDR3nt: TGTGCCAGCAGCTTAGTAGGGGGGGCTGAGCCCCAGCATTTT
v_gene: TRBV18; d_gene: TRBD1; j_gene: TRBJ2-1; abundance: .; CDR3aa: CASSPFSVRPGTGGNEQFF; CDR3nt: TGTGCCAGCTCACCATTCTCTGTCAGACCCGGGACAGGGGGAAATGAGCAGTTCTTC
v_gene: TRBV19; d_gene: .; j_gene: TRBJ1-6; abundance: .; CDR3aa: CASRHSSYNSPLHF; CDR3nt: TGTGCCAGTAGACACAGCTCCTATAATTCACCCCTCCACTTT
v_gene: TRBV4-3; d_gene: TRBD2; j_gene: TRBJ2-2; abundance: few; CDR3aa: CASSDRTSGGGNTGELFF; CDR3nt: TGCGCCAGCAGCGACAGGACTAGCGGGGGCGGGAACACCGGGGAGCTGTTTTTT
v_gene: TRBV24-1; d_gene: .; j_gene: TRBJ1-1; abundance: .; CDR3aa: CATSGTGYTEAFF; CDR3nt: TGTGCCACCAGCGGCACAGGGTACACTGAAGCTTTCTTT
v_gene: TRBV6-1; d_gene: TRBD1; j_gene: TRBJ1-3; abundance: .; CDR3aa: CASSETGLNTIYF; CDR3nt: TGTGCCAGCAGTGAGACAGGGTTGAACACCATATATTTT
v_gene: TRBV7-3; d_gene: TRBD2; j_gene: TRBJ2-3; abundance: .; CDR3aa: CASSLGGSGTDTQYF; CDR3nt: TGTGCCAGCAGCTTAGGCGGGAGTGGTACAGATACGCAGTATTTT
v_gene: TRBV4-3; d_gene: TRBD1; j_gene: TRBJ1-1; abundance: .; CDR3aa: CASSQGQGRGTEAFF; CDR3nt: TGCGCCAGCAGCCAAGGACAGGGAAGGGGCACTGAAGCTTTCTTT
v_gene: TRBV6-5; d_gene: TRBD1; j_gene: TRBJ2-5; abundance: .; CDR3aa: CASTETGGIQETQYF; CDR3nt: TGTGCCAGCACCGAGACAGGGGGTATCCAAGAGACCCAGTACTTC
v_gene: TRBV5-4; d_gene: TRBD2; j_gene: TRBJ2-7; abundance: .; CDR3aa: CASSLKAGGTYEQYF; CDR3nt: TGTGCCAGCAGCTTGAAAGCGGGAGGCACCTACGAGCAGTACTTC
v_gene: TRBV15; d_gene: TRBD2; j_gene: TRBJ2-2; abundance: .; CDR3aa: CATSSRDGGLAGEHTGELFF; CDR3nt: TGTGCCACCAGCAGTCGCGACGGTGGCCTAGCGGGGGAACACACCGGGGAGCTGTTTTTT
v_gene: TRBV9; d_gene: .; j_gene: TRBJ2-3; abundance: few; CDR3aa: CASSVEGRDKDTQYF; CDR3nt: TGTGCCAGCAGCGTAGAGGGTCGGGACAAGGATACGCAGTATTTT
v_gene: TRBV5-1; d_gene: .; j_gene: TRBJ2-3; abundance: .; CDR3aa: CASSRGTSTDTQYF; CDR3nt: TGCGCCAGCAGCCGTGGGACTAGCACAGATACGCAGTATTTT